This TCR beta chain was identified in a study of molecular identifiers for immune sequencing clone quantification. The CDR3 is made up of 12 amino acids. CDR1 is MNHEY and CDR2 is SVGEGT in the germline V gene. V was cut by 0 bases and J by 7 bases, with 3 bases left in between. Many counts were recorded for this clonotype. TCRdb used MiXCR to reprocess the PCR reads, holding one entry per CDR3 protein. The sample carries roughly 630,000 distinct CDR3 sequences, 25% recorded once. Sorting defined naive CD8 T cells as CD8+CD4-CCR7+CD45RA+. Sequencing used naive CD8+ T cells from blood, with Jurkat cell RNA spiked in. Subset specified: FACS-sorted CD8+CD4-CCR7+CD45RA+ naive T cells. This chain uses TRBV6-2 or TRBV6-3 with TRBJ2-2; D gene unclear. The TCR originated in a human donor in good health. Some libraries in this study had Jurkat cell RNA spiked in. CDR3 protein: CASSYSVGELFF. The CDR3 coding sequence is TGTGCCAGCAGTTACTCCGTCGGGGAGCTGTTTTTT.